The sample holds a few counts of the clone carrying this T cell receptor beta chain. It was during active infection that Seattle patients were enrolled and then longitudinally followed. V was cut by 0 bases and J by 2 bases, with 9 bases left in between. Looked up from germline, CDR1 is SGDLS and CDR2 is YYNGEE. The CDR3 extends over 15 amino acids. The sample is drawn from a study of blood T cell repertoires in COVID-19. Study information: Collection of acute and convalescent COVID-19 samples took place in the United States, Italy and Spain. T cells, B-cell-depleted T cells, or PBMCs provided the cDNA or gDNA that served as material.

Methods used by the authors: By means of reference gene primer amplification, nucleated cell counts were estimated. Here immunoSEQ multiplex PCR was the method, and the copy in TCRdb shows in-frame clones only, minus some. V and J calls and clone size follow that table, whereas D and trimming were derived from the DNA. The sample contains roughly 150,000 clones, just under 85% of which appear only once. This TCR was recovered from a woman older than 75 with COVID-19, enrolled during active disease. The sequenced sample was peripheral blood. This chain connects TRBV9 to TRBJ2-1; possible D gene TRBD2, 6 bases. The CDR3: CASSVEGGTYNEQFF. CDR3 coding DNA: TGTGCCAGCAGCGTAGAGGGCGGGACCTACAATGAGCAGTTCTTC.